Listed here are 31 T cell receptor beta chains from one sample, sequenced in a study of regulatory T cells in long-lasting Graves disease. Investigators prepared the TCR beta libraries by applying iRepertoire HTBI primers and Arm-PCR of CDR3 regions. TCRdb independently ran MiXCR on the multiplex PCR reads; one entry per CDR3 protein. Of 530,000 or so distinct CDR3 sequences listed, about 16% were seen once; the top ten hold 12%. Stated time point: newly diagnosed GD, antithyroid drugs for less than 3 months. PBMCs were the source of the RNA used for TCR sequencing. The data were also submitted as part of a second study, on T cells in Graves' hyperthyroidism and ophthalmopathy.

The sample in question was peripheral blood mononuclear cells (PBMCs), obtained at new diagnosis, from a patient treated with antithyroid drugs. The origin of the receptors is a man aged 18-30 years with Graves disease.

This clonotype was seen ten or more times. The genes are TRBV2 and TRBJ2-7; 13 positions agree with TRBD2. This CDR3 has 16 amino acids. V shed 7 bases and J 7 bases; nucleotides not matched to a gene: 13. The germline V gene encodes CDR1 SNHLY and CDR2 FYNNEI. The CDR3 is CASNRGGLAGAGEQYF. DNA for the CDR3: TGTGCCAGCAATCGAGGAGGACTAGCGGGAGCGGGTGAGCAGTACTTC. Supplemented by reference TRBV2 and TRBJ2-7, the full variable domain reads EPEVTQTPSHQVTQMGQEVILRCVPISNHLYFYWYRQILGQKVEFLVSFYNNEISEKSEIFDDQFSVERPDGSNFTLKIRSTKLEDSAMYFCASNRGGLAGAGEQYFGPGTRLTVT.

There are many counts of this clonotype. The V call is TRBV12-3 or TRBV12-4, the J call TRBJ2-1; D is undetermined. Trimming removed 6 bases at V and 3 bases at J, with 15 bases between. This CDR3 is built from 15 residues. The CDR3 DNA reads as TGTGCCAGCAGGAACAGCGAGTTTTTCTACAATGAGCAGTTCTTC. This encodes CASRNSEFFYNEQFF.

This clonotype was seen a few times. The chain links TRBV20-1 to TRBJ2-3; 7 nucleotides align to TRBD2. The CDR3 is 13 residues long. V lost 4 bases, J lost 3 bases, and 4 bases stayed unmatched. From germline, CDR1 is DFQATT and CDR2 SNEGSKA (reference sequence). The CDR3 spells CSAKAGLTDTQYF. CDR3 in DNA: TGCAGTGCTAAAGCGGGATTAACAGATACGCAGTATTTT.

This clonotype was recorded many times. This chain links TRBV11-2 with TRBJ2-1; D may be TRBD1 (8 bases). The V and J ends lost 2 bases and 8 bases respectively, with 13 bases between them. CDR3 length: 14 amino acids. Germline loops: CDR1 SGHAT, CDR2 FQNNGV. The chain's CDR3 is CASSLNTGGDEQFF. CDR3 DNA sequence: TGTGCCAGCAGCTTAAACACAGGGGGGGATGAGCAGTTCTTC.

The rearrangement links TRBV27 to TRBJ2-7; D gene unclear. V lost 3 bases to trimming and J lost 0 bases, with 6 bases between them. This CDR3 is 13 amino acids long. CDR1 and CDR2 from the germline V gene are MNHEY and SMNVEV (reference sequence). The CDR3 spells CASSFRSSYEQYF. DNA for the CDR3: TGTGCCAGCAGTTTCCGTAGCTCCTACGAGCAGTACTTC.

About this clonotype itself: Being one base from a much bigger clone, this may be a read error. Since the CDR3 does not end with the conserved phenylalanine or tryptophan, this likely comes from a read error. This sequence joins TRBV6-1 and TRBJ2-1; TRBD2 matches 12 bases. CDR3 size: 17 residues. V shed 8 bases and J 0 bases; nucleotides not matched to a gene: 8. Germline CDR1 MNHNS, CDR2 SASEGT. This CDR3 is CASGKRLAGASYNEQFS. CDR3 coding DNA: TGTGCCAGCGGCAAGCGACTAGCGGGAGCCTCCTACAATGAGCAGTTCTCC.

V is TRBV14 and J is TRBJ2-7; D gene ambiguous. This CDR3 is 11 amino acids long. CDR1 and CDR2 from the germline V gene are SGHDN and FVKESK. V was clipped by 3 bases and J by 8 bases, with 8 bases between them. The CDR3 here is CASSHEYQQYF. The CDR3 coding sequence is TGTGCCAGCAGCCATGAATACCAGCAGTACTTC.

The CDR3, as DNA: TGCGCCAGTTCGCGGACAGATAAAAACATTCAGTACTTC. This encodes CASSRTDKNIQYF. The V and J genes are TRBV10-1 and TRBJ2-4; possibly TRBD1 for D (6 bases). Germline V lookup: CDR1 WNHNN, CDR2 SYGVQD (reference sequence). V lost 9 bases and J 4 bases, leaving 13 bases between the germline ends. The CDR3 covers 13 residues.

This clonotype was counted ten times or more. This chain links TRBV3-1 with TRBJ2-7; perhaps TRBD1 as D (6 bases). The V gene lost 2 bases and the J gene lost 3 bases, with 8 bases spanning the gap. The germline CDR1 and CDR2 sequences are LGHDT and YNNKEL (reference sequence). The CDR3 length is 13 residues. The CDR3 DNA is TGTGCCAGCAGCCAATTACAGGGCTACGAGCAGTACTTC. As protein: CASSQLQGYEQYF.

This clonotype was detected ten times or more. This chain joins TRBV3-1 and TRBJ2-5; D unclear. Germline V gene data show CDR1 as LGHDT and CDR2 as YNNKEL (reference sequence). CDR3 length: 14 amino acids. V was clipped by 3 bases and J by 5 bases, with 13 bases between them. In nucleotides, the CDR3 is TGTGCCAGCAGCCAGCCCCTCGATCGGGAGACCCAGTACTTC. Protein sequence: CASSQPLDRETQYF.

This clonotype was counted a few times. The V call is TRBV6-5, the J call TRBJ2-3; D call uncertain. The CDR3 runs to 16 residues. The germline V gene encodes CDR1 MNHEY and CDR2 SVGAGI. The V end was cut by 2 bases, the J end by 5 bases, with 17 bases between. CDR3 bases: TGTGCCAGCAGTTACATTTGGCTAGAAAAGGGAGATACGCAGTATTTT. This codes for CASSYIWLEKGDTQYF.

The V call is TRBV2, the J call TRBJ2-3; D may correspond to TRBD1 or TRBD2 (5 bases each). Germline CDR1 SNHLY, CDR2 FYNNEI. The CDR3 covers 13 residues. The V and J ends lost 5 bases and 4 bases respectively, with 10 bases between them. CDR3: CASSPGRPDTQYF. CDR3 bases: TGTGCCAGCAGTCCGGGACGCCCAGATACGCAGTATTTT.

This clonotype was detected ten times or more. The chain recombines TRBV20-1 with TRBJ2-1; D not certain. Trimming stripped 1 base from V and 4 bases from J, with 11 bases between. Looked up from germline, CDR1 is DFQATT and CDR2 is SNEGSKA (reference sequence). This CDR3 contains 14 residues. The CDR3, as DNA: TGCAGTGCTAGAGGCCGCAACCCTTACAATGAGCAGTTCTTC. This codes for CSARGRNPYNEQFF.

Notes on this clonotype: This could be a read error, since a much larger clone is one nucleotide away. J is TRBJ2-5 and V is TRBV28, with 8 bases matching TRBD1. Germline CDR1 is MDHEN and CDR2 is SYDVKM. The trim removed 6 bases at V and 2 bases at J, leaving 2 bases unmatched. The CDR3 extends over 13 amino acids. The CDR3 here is CASRDREQETQYF. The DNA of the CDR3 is TGTGCCAGCAGGGACAGGGAGCAAGAGACCCAGTACTTC. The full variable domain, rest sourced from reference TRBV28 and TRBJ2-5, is DVKVTQSSRYLVKRTGEKVFLECVQDMDHENMFWYRQDPGLGLRLIYFSYDVKMKEKGDIPEGYSVSREKKERFSLILESASTNQTSMYLCASRDREQETQYFGPGTRLLVL.

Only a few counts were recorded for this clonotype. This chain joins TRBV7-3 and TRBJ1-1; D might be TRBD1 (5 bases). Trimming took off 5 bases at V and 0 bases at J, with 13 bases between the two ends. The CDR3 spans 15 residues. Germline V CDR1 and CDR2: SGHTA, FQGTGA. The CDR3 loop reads CASSPDSLMNTEAFF. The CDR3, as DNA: TGTGCCAGCAGCCCAGACAGCCTGATGAACACTGAAGCTTTCTTT.

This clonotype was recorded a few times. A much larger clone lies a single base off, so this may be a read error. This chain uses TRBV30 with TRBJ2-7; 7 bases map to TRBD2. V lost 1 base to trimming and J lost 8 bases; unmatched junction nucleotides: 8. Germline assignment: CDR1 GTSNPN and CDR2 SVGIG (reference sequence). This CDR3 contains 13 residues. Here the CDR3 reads CAWSGGGEGKQYF. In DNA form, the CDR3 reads TGTGCCTGGAGTGGGGGAGGGGAGGGCAAGCAGTACTTC.

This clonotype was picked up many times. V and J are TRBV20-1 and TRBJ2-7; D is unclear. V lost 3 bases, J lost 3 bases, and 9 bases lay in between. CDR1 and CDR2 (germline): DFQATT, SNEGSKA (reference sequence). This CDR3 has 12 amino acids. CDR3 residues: CSASGVHYEQYF. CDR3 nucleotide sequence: TGCAGTGCTAGCGGAGTGCACTACGAGCAGTACTTC.

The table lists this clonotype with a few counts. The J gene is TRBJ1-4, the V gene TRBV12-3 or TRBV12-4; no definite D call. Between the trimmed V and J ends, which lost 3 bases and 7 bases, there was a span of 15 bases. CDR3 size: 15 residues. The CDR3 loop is CASSFSAVTSEKLFF. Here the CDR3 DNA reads TGTGCCAGCAGTTTCTCGGCAGTGACATCTGAAAAACTGTTTTTT.

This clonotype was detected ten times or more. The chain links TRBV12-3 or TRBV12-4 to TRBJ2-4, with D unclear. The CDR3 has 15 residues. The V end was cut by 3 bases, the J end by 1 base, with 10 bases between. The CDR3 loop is CASSFGSAAKNIQYF. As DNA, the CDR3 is TGTGCCAGCAGTTTCGGGTCAGCCGCCAAAAACATTCAGTACTTC.

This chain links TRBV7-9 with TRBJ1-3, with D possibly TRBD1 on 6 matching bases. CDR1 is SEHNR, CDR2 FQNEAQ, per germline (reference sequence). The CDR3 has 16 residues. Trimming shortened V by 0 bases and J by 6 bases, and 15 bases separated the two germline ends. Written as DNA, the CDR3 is TGTGCCAGCAGCTTAGCGAAGGGGGTCTCCGTAAACACCATATATTTT. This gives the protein CASSLAKGVSVNTIYF.

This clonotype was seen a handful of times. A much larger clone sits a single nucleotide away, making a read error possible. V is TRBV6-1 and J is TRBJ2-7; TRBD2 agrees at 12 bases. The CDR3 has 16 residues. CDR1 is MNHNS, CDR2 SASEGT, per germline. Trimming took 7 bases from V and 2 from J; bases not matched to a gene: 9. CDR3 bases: TGTGCCAGCACCCAGGGACTAGCGGGCACAGCCTACGAGCAGTACTTC. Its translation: CASTQGLAGTAYEQYF.

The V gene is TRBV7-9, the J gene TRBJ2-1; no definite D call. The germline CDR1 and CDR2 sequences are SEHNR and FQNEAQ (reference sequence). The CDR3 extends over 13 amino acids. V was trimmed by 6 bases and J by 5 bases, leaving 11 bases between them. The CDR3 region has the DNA TGTGCCAGCAGAACAGCTCTTGACAATGAGCAGTTCTTC. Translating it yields CASRTALDNEQFF.

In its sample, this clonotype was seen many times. The CDR3 region has the DNA TGTGCCAGCAGTCCACGGACGGTTATCAGCTCTGGAAACACCATATATTTT. Amino acids: CASSPRTVISSGNTIYF. The V and J genes are TRBV12-3 or TRBV12-4 and TRBJ1-3; D is ambiguous. The CDR3 extends over 17 amino acids. Trimming removed 5 bases from V and 0 bases from J, with 17 bases in between.

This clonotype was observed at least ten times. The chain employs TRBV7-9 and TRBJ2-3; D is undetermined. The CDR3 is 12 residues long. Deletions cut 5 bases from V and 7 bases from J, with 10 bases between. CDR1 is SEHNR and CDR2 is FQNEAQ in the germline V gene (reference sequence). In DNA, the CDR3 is TGTGCCAGCAGCCCAGTGCCTAATACGCAGTATTTT. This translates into CASSPVPNTQYF.

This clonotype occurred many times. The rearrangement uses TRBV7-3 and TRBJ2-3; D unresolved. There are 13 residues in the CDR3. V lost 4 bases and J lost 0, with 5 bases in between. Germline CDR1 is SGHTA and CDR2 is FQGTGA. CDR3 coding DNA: TGTGCCAGCAGCTCGCATAGCACAGATACGCAGTATTTT. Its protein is CASSSHSTDTQYF.

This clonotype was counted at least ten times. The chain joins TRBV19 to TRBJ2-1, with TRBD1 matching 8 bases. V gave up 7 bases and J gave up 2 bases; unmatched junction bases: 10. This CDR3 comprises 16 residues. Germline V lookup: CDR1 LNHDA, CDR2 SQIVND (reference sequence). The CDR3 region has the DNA TGTGCCAGTACCCCGGGCGCAGGGGGCACCTACAATGAGCAGTTCTTC. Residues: CASTPGAGGTYNEQFF. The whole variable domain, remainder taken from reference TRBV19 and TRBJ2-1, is DGGITQSPKYLFRKEGQNVTLSCEQNLNHDAMYWYRQDPGQGLRLIYYSQIVNDFQKGDIAEGYSVSREKKESFPLTVTSAQKNPTAFYLCASTPGAGGTYNEQFFGPGTRLTVL.

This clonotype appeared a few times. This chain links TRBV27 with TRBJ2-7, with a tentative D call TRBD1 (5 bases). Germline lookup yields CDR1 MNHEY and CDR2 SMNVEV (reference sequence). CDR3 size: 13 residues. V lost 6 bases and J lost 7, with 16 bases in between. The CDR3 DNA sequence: TGTGCCAGCAGGGACATATTCTACGATGAGCAGTACTTC. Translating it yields CASRDIFYDEQYF.

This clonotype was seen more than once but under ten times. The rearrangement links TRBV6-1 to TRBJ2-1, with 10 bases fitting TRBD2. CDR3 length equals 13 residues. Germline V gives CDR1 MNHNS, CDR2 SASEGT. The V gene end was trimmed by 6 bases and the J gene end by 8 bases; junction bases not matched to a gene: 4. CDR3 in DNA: TGTGCCAGCAGCCATGGGACTAGCGATGAGCAGTTCTTC. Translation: CASSHGTSDEQFF.

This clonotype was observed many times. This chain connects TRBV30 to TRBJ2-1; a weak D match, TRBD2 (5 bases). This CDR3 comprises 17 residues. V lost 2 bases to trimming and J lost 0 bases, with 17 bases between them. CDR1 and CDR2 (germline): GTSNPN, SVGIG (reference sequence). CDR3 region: CAWSLPEAVSSYNEQFF. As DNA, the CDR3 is TGTGCCTGGAGTCTCCCGGAAGCGGTTAGCTCCTACAATGAGCAGTTCTTC.

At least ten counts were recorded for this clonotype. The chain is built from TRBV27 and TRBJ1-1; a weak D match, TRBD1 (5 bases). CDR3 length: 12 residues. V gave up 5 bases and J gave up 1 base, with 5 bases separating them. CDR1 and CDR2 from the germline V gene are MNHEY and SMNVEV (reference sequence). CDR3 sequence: CASSDRNTEAFF. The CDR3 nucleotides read TGTGCCAGCAGTGACAGGAACACTGAAGCTTTCTTT.

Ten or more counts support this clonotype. The CDR3 sequence is CASSLKYGGIWETQYF. DNA for the CDR3: TGTGCCAGCAGCTTAAAGTATGGGGGAATCTGGGAGACCCAGTACTTC. The genes are TRBV11-2 and TRBJ2-5, with D perhaps TRBD1 or TRBD2 (5 bases each). This CDR3 is 16 amino acids long. Germline V gene sequence: CDR1 SGHAT, CDR2 FQNNGV. Trimming removed 2 bases at V and 5 bases at J, with 18 bases between.